The sequence of this T cell receptor beta chain was determined in a study of cytomegalovirus exposure and HLA in healthy donors. This PCR relied on a set of 60 Vbeta primers and 13 Jbeta primers. Produced via immunoSEQ multiplex PCR; TCRdb's table is partial and in-frame only. The sample comprises about 240,000 clones, roughly 87% of which are singletons, and 5.4% rests with the top ten. In germline, CDR1 is GTSNPN, CDR2 SVGIG (reference sequence). The V end was cut by 0 bases, the J end by 0 bases, with 9 bases between. The CDR3 contains 15 residues. Sequenced sample: PBMCs. The receptor was isolated from a woman in her forties in good health and CMV-seropositive. This chain links TRBV30 with TRBJ1-3; D is unresolved. The CDR3 loop is CAWSVSSISGNTIYF. The CDR3 nucleotides read TGTGCCTGGAGTGTTTCGAGTATCTCTGGAAACACCATATATTTT. Supplemented by reference TRBV30 and TRBJ1-3, the full variable domain reads SQTIHQWPATLVQPVGSPLSLECTVEGTSNPNLYWYRQAAGRGLQLLFYSVGIGQISSEVPQNLSASRPQDRQFILSSKKLLLSDSGFYLCAWSVSSISGNTIYFGEGSWLTVV.